A single sample is the source of the 18 T cell receptor beta chains below, sequenced in a study of T cells in Graves' hyperthyroidism and ophthalmopathy. The investigators amplified TCR beta CDR3 regions from RNA transcripts. When the TCR CDR3 underwent first-round RT-PCR, the HTBI primer set was used. From the multiplex PCR reads, TCRdb called clonotypes with MiXCR, one entry per CDR3 protein. The repertoire consists of about 660,000 distinct CDR3 sequences, with about 45% occurring once and the leading ten covering under 8%. The sequencing input was peripheral blood or thyroid tissue (not recorded which). The receptors derive from an adult man with Graves' disease, either hyperthyroidism or ophthalmopathy (not recorded which).

This clonotype turned up a few times. The chain couples TRBV20-1 to TRBJ1-1; TRBD1 matches at 7 bases. There are 12 residues in the CDR3. Germline CDR1 and CDR2: DFQATT and SNEGSKA (reference sequence). DNA of the CDR3: TGCATCTCACAGGGGCGGCCCACTGAAGCTTTCTTT. This encodes CISQGRPTEAFF.

This clonotype appeared once. V usage is TRBV29-1 and J usage is TRBJ1-6; the D is unclear. The V gene's germline CDR1 is SQVTM and CDR2 ANQGSEA. The V gene lost 4 bases and the J gene lost 5 bases, with 12 bases spanning the gap. The CDR3 runs to 14 residues. CDR3 sequence: CSVAGRTNNSPLHF. CDR3 DNA sequence: TGCAGCGTTGCAGGAAGGACGAATAATTCACCCCTCCACTTT.

The J gene is TRBJ2-5, the V gene TRBV4-1, with a possible D match to TRBD1 (6 bases). CDR1 and CDR2 from the germline V gene are MGHRA and YSYEKL. The CDR3 covers 15 residues. Between the trimmed V and J ends, which lost 1 base and 5 bases, there was a span of 14 bases. The CDR3 here is CASSQANREWETQYF. The DNA of the CDR3 is TGCGCCAGCAGCCAAGCGAACAGGGAGTGGGAGACCCAGTACTTC.

The rearrangement uses TRBV15 and TRBJ1-5; D perhaps matches TRBD1 (6 bases). Trimming left V 4 bases short and J 4 bases short, with 11 bases between. The V gene's germline CDR1 is LNHNV and CDR2 YYDKDF (reference sequence). This CDR3 has 14 amino acids. The CDR3 region is CATSTGQSNQPQHF. CDR3 bases: TGTGCCACCAGCACTGGACAGTCAAATCAGCCCCAGCATTTT.

The chain combines TRBV29-1 with TRBJ1-1; possible D gene TRBD1, 5 bases. The CDR3 covers 9 residues. Trimming removed 5 bases from V and 8 bases from J, with 6 bases in between. The germline CDR1 and CDR2 sequences are SQVTM and ANQGSEA. The CDR3 sequence: CSVRQEAFF. The DNA for the CDR3 is TGCAGCGTTAGACAGGAAGCTTTCTTT.

V gene TRBV12-3 or TRBV12-4 combines with J gene TRBJ2-7; the D is unclear. Trimming took off 2 bases at V and 0 bases at J, with 11 bases between the two ends. The length of the CDR3 is 15 residues. CDR3 sequence reads: CASSLRSLPSYEQYF. CDR3 DNA sequence: TGTGCCAGCAGTTTAAGGTCACTACCCTCCTACGAGCAGTACTTC.

About this clonotype: Since a much larger clone is just one base distant, this may be a read error. The rearrangement joins TRBV11-1 to TRBJ1-5; D perhaps matches TRBD1 (5 bases). Deletions cut 6 bases from V and 7 bases from J, with 16 bases between. Germline loops: CDR1 SGHAT, CDR2 FQDESV (reference sequence). The CDR3 spans 14 residues. CDR3 sequence (DNA): TGTGCCAGCAGGGGACCGTACGAGGAACAGCCCCAGCATTTT. It codes for CASRGPYEEQPQHF.

The J gene is TRBJ2-7, the V gene TRBV29-1, with 8 bases matching TRBD1. The CDR3 contains 16 residues. The V and J ends lost 6 bases and 4 bases, in that order; junction bases with no gene match: 17. In germline, CDR1 is SQVTM, CDR2 ANQGSEA. Here the CDR3 DNA reads TGCAGCGTCTCCGGGATAACAATACAGGGGGGATACGAGCAGTACTTC. Translated: CSVSGITIQGGYEQYF.

This clonotype has at least ten counts. This chain joins TRBV2 and TRBJ1-2; the D is unclear. The germline CDR1 and CDR2 sequences are SNHLY and FYNNEI. The CDR3 has 12 amino acids. Trimming stripped 1 base from V and 6 bases from J, with 6 bases between. The CDR3 reads CASSEERDGYTF. CDR3 coding DNA: TGTGCCAGCAGTGAAGAGAGGGATGGCTACACCTTC.

This chain links TRBV7-2 with TRBJ2-5, with TRBD1 matching over 7 bases. CDR3 length: 14 residues. Germline-derived CDR1 and CDR2 are SGHTA and FQGNSA. V lost 1 base, J lost 7 bases, and 6 bases stayed unmatched. The chain's CDR3 is CASSLEGTGATQYF. In DNA, the CDR3 is TGTGCCAGCAGCTTAGAAGGTACAGGGGCGACCCAGTACTTC.

This clonotype was observed once. This chain links TRBV6-6 with TRBJ1-5; D gene ambiguous. The CDR3 runs to 15 residues. CDR1 MNHNY and CDR2 SVGAGI come from the germline V gene (reference sequence). Trimming left V 7 bases short and J 0 bases short, with 13 bases between. CDR3 nucleotides: TGTGCCAGCAAAATCCTGGAAAATAGCAATCAGCCCCAGCATTTT. Encoded protein: CASKILENSNQPQHF.

The J gene is TRBJ1-4, the V gene TRBV6-1; D is unresolved. The ends were cut back, 3 bases at V and 8 bases at J, with 25 bases in the middle. Germline V lookup: CDR1 MNHNS, CDR2 SASEGT. This CDR3 is built from 18 residues. This chain's CDR3 is CASSDWIWTAGGVEKLFF. For the CDR3, the DNA is TGTGCCAGCAGTGACTGGATATGGACGGCCGGTGGGGTGGAAAAACTGTTTTTT.

This clonotype was found many times. This chain uses TRBV2 with TRBJ1-1; D perhaps matches TRBD1 (6 bases). The CDR3 length is 15 residues. CDR1 SNHLY and CDR2 FYNNEI come from the germline V gene. The V end was cut by 1 base, the J end by 4 bases, with 13 bases between. DNA for the CDR3: TGTGCCAGCAGTGAAGAGGGGGGCGTTGGCACTGAAGCTTTCTTT. This sequence encodes CASSEEGGVGTEAFF.

With regard to this clonotype: A much more abundant neighbour one base away suggests this may be a read error. The gene calls are TRBV29-1 and TRBJ1-5; D not resolved. The CDR3 is 9 residues long. In germline, CDR1 is SQVTM, CDR2 ANQGSEA. In nucleotides, the CDR3 is TGCAGTTCGGGTCAGCCCCAGCATTTT. The encoded protein is CSSGQPQHF.

The chain employs TRBV2 and TRBJ1-6, with a tentative D call TRBD1 (5 bases). The CDR3 runs to 14 residues. The germline V gene encodes CDR1 SNHLY and CDR2 FYNNEI. Trimming took 7 bases from V and 9 from J, leaving 16 bases between them. In DNA, the CDR3 is TGTGCCAGCACACAATGGACATCAGGTTCACCCCTCCACTTT. It yields the protein CASTQWTSGSPLHF.

The chain carries TRBV7-9 and TRBJ2-3; TRBD2 agrees at 13 bases. V gave up 6 bases and J gave up 6 bases; unmatched junction bases: 12. Germline CDR1 reads SEHNR; CDR2 reads FQNEAQ (reference sequence). This CDR3 is 17 amino acids long. The CDR3 here is CASRIGGLAGARDTQYF. The CDR3 DNA sequence: TGTGCCAGCAGGATCGGCGGACTAGCGGGGGCCCGCGATACGCAGTATTTT.

This rearrangement joins TRBV2 to TRBJ2-2; TRBD1 aligns across 11 bases. Germline V gives CDR1 SNHLY, CDR2 FYNNEI. The CDR3 extends over 16 amino acids. V lost 6 bases and J lost 4; bases outside the gene matches: 7. The CDR3 nucleotides are TGTGCCAGCAGAGCTCGGACAGGGGGCGGCACCGGGGAGCTGTTTTTT. Its translation is CASRARTGGGTGELFF.

The V call is TRBV2, the J call TRBJ1-2; TRBD1 is a possible D gene (5 bases). From germline, CDR1 is SNHLY and CDR2 FYNNEI. This CDR3 contains 13 residues. Trimming took off 6 bases at V and 8 bases at J, with 16 bases between the two ends. CDR3 in amino acids: CASSFPAGIGYTF. The CDR3 DNA sequence: TGTGCCAGCAGCTTTCCCGCAGGGATAGGCTACACCTTC.